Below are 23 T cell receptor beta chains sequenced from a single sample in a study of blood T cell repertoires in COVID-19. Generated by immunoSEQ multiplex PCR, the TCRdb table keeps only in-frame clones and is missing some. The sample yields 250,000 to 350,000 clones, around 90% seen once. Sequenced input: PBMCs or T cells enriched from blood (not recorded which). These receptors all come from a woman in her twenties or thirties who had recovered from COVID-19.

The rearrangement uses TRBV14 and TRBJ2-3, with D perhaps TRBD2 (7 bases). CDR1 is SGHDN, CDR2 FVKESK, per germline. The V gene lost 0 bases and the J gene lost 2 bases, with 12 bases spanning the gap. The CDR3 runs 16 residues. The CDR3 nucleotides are TGTGCCAGCAGCCAAGAAGGGCGGGGGCTCACAGATACGCAGTATTTT. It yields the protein CASSQEGRGLTDTQYF.

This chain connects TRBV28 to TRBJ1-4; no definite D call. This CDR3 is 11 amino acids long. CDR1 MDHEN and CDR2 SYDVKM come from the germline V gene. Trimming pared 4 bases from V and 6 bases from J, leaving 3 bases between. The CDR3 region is CASSSHEKLFF. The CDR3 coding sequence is TGTGCCAGCAGTTCTCATGAAAAACTGTTTTTT.

CDR3 loop: CASSSYSGQVAYGYTF. CDR3 bases: TGTGCCAGCAGTTCGTATTCGGGACAGGTGGCCTATGGCTACACCTTC. This chain joins TRBV27 and TRBJ1-2; 8 bases map to TRBD1. Germline V gene sequence: CDR1 MNHEY, CDR2 SMNVEV (reference sequence). V lost 4 bases to trimming and J lost 4 bases; unmatched junction nucleotides: 11. The CDR3 is made up of 16 amino acids.

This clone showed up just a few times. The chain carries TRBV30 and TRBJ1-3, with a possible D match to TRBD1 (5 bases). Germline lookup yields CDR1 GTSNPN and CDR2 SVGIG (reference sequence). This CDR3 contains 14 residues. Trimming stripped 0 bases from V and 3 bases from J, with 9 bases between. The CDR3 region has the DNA TGTGCCTGGAGTGTAACGGGGGTTGGAAACACCATATATTTT. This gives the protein CAWSVTGVGNTIYF. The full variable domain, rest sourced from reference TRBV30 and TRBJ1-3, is SQTIHQWPATLVQPVGSPLSLECTVEGTSNPNLYWYRQAAGRGLQLLFYSVGIGQISSEVPQNLSASRPQDRQFILSSKKLLLSDSGFYLCAWSVTGVGNTIYFGEGSWLTVV.

The CDR3 DNA sequence: TGTGCCAGCAGCTTCCACAAAATAGATACGCAGTATTTT. Translated, it gives CASSFHKIDTQYF. V usage is TRBV7-2 and J usage is TRBJ2-3, with D unclear. Germline V CDR1 and CDR2: SGHTA, FQGNSA. The CDR3 is 13 residues long. V was trimmed by 3 bases and J by 5 bases, leaving 9 bases between them.

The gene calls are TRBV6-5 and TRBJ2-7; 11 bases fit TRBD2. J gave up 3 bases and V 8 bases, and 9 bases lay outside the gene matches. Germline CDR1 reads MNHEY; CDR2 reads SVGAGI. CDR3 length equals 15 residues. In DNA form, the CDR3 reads TGTGCCAGCTCGGGTCTAGCGGGAGGACACTACGAGCAGTACTTC. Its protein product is CASSGLAGGHYEQYF.

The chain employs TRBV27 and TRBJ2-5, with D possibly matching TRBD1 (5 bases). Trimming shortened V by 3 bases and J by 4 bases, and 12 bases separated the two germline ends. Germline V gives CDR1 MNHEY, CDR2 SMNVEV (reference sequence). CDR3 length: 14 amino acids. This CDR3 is CASSLGPIIETQYF. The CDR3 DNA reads TGTGCCAGCAGTTTGGGGCCGATTATAGAGACCCAGTACTTC.

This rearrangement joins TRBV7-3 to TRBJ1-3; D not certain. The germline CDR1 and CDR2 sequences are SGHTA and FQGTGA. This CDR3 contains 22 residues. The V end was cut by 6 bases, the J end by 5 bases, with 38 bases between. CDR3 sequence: CASSPPPAGHYLSPLRRNTIYF. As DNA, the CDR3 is TGTGCCAGCAGTCCCCCCCCGGCAGGCCATTATTTATCCCCTTTAAGGAGAAACACCATATATTTT. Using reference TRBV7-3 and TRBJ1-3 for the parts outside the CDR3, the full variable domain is GAGVSQTPSNKVTEKGKYVELRCDPISGHTALYWYRQSLGQGPEFLIYFQGTGAADDSGLPNDRFFAVRPEGSVSTLKIQRTERGDSAVYLCASSPPPAGHYLSPLRRNTIYFGEGSWLTVV.

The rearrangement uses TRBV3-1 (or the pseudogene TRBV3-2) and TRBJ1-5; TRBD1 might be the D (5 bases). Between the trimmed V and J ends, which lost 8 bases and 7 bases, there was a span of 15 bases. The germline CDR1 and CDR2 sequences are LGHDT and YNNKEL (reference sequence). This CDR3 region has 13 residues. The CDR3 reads CASGPGWGQPQHF. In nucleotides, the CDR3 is TGTGCCAGCGGCCCAGGGTGGGGCCAGCCCCAGCATTTT.

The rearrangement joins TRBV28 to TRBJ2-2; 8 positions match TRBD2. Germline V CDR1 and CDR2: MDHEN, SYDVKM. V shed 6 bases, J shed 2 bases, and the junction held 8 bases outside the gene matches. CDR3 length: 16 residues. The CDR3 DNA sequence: TGTGCCAGCAGCTTCCCCGGGAGGGCCAACACCGGGGAGCTGTTTTTT. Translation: CASSFPGRANTGELFF.

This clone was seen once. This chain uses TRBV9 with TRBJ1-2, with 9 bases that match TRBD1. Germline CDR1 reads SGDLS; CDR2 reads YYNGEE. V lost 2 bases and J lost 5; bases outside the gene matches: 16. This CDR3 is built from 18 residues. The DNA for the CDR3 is TGTGCCAGCAGCGTTGAGCCGACGGGACAGGGTTTAGGATATGGCTACACCTTC. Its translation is CASSVEPTGQGLGYGYTF.

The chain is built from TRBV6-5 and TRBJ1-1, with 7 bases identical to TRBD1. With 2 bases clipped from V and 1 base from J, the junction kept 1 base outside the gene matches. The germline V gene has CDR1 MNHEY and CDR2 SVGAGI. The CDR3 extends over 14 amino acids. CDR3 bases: TGTGCCAGCAGTTACCGGGACAGGAACACTGAAGCTTTCTTT. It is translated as CASSYRDRNTEAFF.

The chain's CDR3 is CASSSQGVQPQHF. DNA of the CDR3: TGTGCCAGCAGTTCCCAAGGGGTTCAGCCCCAGCATTTT. The chain recombines TRBV27 with TRBJ1-5, with D tentatively TRBD1 (5 bases). This CDR3 is built from 13 residues. Germline V gene lookup returns CDR1 MNHEY and CDR2 SMNVEV (reference sequence). V lost 4 bases, J lost 6 bases, and 10 bases lay in between.

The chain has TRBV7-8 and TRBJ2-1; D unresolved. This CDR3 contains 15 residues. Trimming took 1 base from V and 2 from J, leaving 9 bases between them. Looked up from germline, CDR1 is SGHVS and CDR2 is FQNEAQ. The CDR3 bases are TGTGCCAGCAGCTTAGGGGCTAACCCCTACAATGAGCAGTTCTTC. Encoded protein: CASSLGANPYNEQFF.

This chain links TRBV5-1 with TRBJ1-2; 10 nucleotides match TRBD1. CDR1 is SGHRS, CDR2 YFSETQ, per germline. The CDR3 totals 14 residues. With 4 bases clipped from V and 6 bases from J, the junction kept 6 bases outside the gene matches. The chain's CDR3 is CASSLDRGQDGYTF. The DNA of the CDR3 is TGCGCCAGCAGCCTAGACAGGGGGCAAGATGGCTACACCTTC. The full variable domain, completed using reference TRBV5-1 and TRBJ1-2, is KAGVTQTPRYLIKTRGQQVTLSCSPISGHRSVSWYQQTPGQGLQFLFEYFSETQRNKGNFPGRFSGRQFSNSRSEMNVSTLELGDSALYLCASSLDRGQDGYTFGSGTRLTVV.

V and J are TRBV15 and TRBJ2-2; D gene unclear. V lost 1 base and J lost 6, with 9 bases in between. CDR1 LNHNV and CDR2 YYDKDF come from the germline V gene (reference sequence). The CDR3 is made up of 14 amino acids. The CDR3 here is CATSRGNRAGELFF. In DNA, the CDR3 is TGTGCCACCAGCAGAGGCAATCGGGCCGGGGAGCTGTTTTTT.

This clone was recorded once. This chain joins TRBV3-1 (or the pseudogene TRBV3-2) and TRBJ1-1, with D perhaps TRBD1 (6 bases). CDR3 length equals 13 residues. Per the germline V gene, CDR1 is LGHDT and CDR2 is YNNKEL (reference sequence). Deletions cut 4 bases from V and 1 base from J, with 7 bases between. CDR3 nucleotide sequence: TGTGCCAGCAGCCTACAGGGGAACACTGAAGCTTTCTTT. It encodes CASSLQGNTEAFF.

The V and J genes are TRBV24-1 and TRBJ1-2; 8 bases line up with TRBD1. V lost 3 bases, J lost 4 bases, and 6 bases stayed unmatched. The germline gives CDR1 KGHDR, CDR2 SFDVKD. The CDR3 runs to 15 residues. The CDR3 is CATSDGVGTGYGYTF. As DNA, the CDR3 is TGTGCCACCAGTGATGGTGTCGGGACAGGCTATGGCTACACCTTC.

In DNA form, the CDR3 reads TGCGCCAGCAGCGGCGGAGAGCATCCTAATGAAAAACTGTTTTTT. Residues: CASSGGEHPNEKLFF. This sequence joins TRBV5-1 and TRBJ1-4; D remains unclear. V was trimmed by 4 bases and J by 3 bases, leaving 13 bases between them. CDR3 length equals 15 residues. CDR1 is SGHRS and CDR2 is YFSETQ in the germline V gene.

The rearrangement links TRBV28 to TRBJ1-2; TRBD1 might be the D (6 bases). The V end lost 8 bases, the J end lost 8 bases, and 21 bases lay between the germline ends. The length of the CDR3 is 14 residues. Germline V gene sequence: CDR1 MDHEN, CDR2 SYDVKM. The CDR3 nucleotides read TGTGCCAGCGGAAGGGACATCCGTTGGGGGGGCTACACCTTC. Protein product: CASGRDIRWGGYTF.

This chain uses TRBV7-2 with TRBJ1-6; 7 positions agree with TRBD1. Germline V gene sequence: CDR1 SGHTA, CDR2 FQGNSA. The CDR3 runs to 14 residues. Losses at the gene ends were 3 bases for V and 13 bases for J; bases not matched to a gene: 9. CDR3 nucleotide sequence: TGTGCCAGCAGCTTCGACAGGGCTCCTTTCCCCCTCCACTTT. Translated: CASSFDRAPFPLHF.

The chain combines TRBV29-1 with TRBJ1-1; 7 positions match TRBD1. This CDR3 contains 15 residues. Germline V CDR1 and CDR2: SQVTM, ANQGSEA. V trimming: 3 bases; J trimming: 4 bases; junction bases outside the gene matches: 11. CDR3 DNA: TGCAGCGTTGACGTGGCAGGGGGGATCGGCACTGAAGCTTTCTTT. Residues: CSVDVAGGIGTEAFF. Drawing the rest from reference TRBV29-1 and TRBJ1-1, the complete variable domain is SAVISQKPSRDICQRGTSLTIQCQVDSQVTMMFWYRQQPGQSLTLIATANQGSEATYESGFVIDKFPISRPNLTFSTLTVSNMSPEDSSIYLCSVDVAGGIGTEAFFGQGTRLTVV.

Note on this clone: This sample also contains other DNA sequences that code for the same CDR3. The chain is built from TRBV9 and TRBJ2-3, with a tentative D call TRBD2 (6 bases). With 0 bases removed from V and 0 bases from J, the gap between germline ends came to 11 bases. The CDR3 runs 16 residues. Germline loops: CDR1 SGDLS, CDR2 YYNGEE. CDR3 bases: TGTGCCAGCAGCGTAGGGTTAGCGGCTAGCACAGATACGCAGTATTTT. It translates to CASSVGLAASTDTQYF.